A selection of T cell receptor beta chains follows, all from one sample in a study of T cell responses to AZD1222 COVID-19 vaccine. Assay: immunoSEQ multiplex PCR; the TCRdb copy retains only in-frame clones and omits some. The sample consists of 85,000 to 120,000 clones, roughly nine tenths of them appearing once. The material was peripheral blood, obtained on day 0 of AZD1222 vaccination. The receptors shown here come from an adult in good health. Both conserved end residues are part of each CDR3. D genes are given only for firm matches. Rows may omit the clone size; those that give it use once, few, many or a size class.

V gene	clone size	D gene	J gene	CDR3 protein	CDR3 DNA
TRBV3-1/TRBV3-2	.	.	TRBJ1-4	CASSQDTGSNEKLFF	TGTGCCAGCAGCCAAGATACAGGGTCTAATGAAAAACTGTTTTTT
TRBV7-2	.	TRBD2	TRBJ2-7	CASNRGLAVEQYF	TGTGCCAGCAACCGAGGACTAGCCGTAGAGCAGTACTTC
TRBV5-1	.	.	TRBJ1-5	CASSLVAGQSQPQHF	TGCGCCAGCAGCTTGGTGGCCGGGCAGTCCCAGCCCCAGCATTTT
TRBV5-6	once	.	TRBJ2-3	CASSLVDTDTQYF	TGTGCCAGCAGCTTGGTAGACACAGATACGCAGTATTTT
TRBV2	.	.	TRBJ1-3	CASKSADSGNTIYF	TGTGCCAGCAAATCGGCCGACTCTGGAAACACCATATATTTT
TRBV7-3	.	.	TRBJ1-2	CASSLTPGAGLGYTF	TGTGCCAGCAGCTTAACGCCAGGGGCAGGGTTGGGCTACACCTTC
TRBV5-1	.	TRBD1	TRBJ1-6	CASSPRDRENSPLHF	TGCGCCAGCAGCCCCCGGGACAGAGAAAATTCACCCCTCCACTTT
TRBV7-2	.	TRBD1	TRBJ1-1	CASSTHRGSNTEAFF	TGTGCCAGCAGCACCCACAGGGGGAGTAACACTGAAGCTTTCTTT
TRBV7-8	.	.	TRBJ2-2	CASSPDRFRELFF	TGTGCCAGCAGCCCGGACCGTTTCAGGGAGCTGTTTTTT
TRBV10-3	.	TRBD2	TRBJ2-4	CAISSTSGVNIQYF	TGTGCCATCAGTTCGACTAGCGGGGTAAACATTCAGTACTTC
TRBV14	.	.	TRBJ1-6	CASSHFGRGGYNSPLHF	TGTGCCAGCAGCCACTTTGGGAGGGGCGGCTATAATTCACCCCTCCACTTT
TRBV6-1	.	.	TRBJ1-5	CASSEMSNQPQHF	TGTGCCAGCAGTGAGATGAGCAATCAGCCCCAGCATTTT
TRBV6-2/TRBV6-3	.	.	TRBJ1-2	CASSSRYYGYTF	TGTGCCAGCAGTTCCAGATACTATGGCTACACCTTC
TRBV6-5	.	.	TRBJ2-7	CASSYLSGSSYEQYF	TGTGCCAGCAGTTACTTAAGTGGCAGCTCCTACGAGCAGTACTTC
TRBV9	once	TRBD1	TRBJ2-3	CASSVRQGVGTDTQYF	TGTGCCAGCAGCGTCAGACAGGGGGTTGGCACAGATACGCAGTATTTT
TRBV6-5	.	.	TRBJ2-1	CASSWRGGATEQFF	TGTGCCAGCAGTTGGAGAGGTGGGGCCACTGAGCAGTTCTTC
TRBV6-5	.	TRBD2	TRBJ2-3	CASNRREDTDTQYF	TGTGCCAGCAACCGCCGGGAGGACACAGATACGCAGTATTTT
TRBV7-2	.	TRBD1	TRBJ1-4	CASSLGWGTTGGYNEKLFF	TGTGCCAGCAGCTTAGGATGGGGTACGACAGGGGGTTATAATGAAAAACTGTTTTTT
TRBV7-8	.	.	TRBJ1-1	CASSFGGLEAFF	TGTGCCAGCAGCTTTGGGGGGCTCGAAGCTTTCTTT
TRBV21-1	.	.	TRBJ1-1	CASSKGGFLNTEAFF	TGTGCCAGCAGCAAAGGCGGCTTCCTGAACACTGAAGCTTTCTTT
TRBV28	.	TRBD2	TRBJ2-7	CASRLAGANEQYF	TGTGCCAGCAGACTAGCGGGAGCCAACGAGCAGTACTTC
TRBV9	.	.	TRBJ2-1	CASSVGQGGDLWQFF	TGTGCCAGCAGCGTAGGCCAGGGCGGAGATCTATGGCAGTTCTTC
TRBV19	.	.	TRBJ1-3	CASSFTGTHPEDSGNTIYF	TGTGCCAGTAGTTTTACAGGGACGCATCCCGAAGACTCTGGAAACACCATATATTTT
TRBV7-2	.	.	TRBJ2-1	CASSYTRGVYNEQFF	TGTGCCAGCAGCTATACTAGGGGGGTTTACAATGAGCAGTTCTTC